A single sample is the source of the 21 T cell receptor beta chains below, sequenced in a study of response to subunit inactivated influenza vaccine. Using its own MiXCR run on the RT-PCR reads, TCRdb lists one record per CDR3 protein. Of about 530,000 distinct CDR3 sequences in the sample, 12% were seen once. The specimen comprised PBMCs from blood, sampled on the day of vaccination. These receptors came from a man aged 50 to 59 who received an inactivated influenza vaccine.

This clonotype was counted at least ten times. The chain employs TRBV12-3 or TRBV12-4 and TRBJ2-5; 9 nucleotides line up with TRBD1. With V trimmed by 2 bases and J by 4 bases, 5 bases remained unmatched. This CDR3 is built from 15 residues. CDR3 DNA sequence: TGTGCCAGCAGTTTAACCGGGACAGGGCTAGAGACCCAGTACTTC. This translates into CASSLTGTGLETQYF.

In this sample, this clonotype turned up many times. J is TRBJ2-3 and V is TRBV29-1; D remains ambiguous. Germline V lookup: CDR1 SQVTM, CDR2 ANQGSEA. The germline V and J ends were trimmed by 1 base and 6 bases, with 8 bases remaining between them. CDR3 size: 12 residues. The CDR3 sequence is CSVEGFMDTQYF. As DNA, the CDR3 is TGCAGCGTTGAAGGTTTTATGGATACGCAGTATTTT.

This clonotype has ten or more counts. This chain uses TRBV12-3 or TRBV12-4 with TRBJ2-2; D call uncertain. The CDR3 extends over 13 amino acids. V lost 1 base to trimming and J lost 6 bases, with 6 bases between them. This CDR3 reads CASSLGSAGELFF. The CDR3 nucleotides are TGTGCCAGCAGTTTAGGCTCCGCCGGGGAGCTGTTTTTT.

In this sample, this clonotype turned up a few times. The CDR3 protein is CSAPRGGFSYNEQFF. In DNA form, the CDR3 reads TGCAGTGCTCCCCGGGGTGGGTTCTCCTACAATGAGCAGTTCTTC. The chain combines TRBV20-1 with TRBJ2-1; D is perhaps TRBD2 (5 bases). Trimming pared 5 bases from V and 0 bases from J, leaving 14 bases between. This CDR3 spans 15 amino acids. CDR1 is DFQATT and CDR2 is SNEGSKA in the germline V gene (reference sequence).

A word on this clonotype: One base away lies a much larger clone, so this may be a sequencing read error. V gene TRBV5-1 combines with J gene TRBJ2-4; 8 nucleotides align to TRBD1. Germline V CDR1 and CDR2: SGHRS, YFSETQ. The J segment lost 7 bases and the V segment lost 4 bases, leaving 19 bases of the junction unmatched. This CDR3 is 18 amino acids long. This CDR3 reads CASSTSGTGLRSTNIQYF. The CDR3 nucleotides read TGCGCCAGCAGCACGTCAGGGACAGGCCTTCGAAGTACGAACATTCAGTACTTC. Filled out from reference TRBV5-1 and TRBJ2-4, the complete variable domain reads KAGVTQTPRYLIKTRGQQVTLSCSPISGHRSVSWYQQTPGQGLQFLFEYFSETQRNKGNFPGRFSGRQFSNSRSEMNVSTLELGDSALYLCASSTSGTGLRSTNIQYFGAGTRLSVL.

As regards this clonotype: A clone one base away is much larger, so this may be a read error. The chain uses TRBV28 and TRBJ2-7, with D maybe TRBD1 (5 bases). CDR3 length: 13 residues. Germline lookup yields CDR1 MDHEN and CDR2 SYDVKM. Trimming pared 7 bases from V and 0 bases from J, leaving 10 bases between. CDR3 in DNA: TGTGCCAGCATGGACACGGCCTCCTACGAGCAGTACTTC. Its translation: CASMDTASYEQYF.

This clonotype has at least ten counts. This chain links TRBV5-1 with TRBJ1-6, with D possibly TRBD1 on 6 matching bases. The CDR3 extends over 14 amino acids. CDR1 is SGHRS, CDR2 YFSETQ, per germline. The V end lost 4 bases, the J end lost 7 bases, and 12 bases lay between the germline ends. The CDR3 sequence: CASSTDSNNSPLHF. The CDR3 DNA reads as TGCGCCAGCAGCACGGACAGCAACAATTCACCCCTCCACTTT.

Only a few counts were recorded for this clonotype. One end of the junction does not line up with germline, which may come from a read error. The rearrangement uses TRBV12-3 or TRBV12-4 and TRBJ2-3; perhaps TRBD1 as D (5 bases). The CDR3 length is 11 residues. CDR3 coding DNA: TGTGCCAGCAGTTTAGCGCAAGACCAGGGTTTT. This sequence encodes CASSLAQDQGF.

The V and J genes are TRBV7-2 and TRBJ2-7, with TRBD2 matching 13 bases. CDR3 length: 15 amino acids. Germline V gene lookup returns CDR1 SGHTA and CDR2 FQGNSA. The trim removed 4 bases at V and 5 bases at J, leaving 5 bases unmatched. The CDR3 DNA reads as TGTGCCAGCAGCTCTATGGGACTAGCGGGAAACGAGCAGTACTTC. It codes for CASSSMGLAGNEQYF.

In DNA form, the CDR3 reads TGTGCCAGCTCCTGGCGGGACAGTTCCTACGAGCAGTACTTC. This encodes CASSWRDSSYEQYF. The gene calls are TRBV18 and TRBJ2-7; a weak D match, TRBD1 (7 bases). The CDR3 sequence is 14 residues long. CDR1 is KGHSH, CDR2 LQKENI, per germline. V lost 6 bases and J lost 1, with 13 bases in between.

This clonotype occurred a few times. This CDR3 reads CSATEPRGGGSYNSPLHF. The CDR3 nucleotides are TGCAGTGCTACCGAACCCCGGGGGGGGGGCTCCTATAATTCACCCCTCCACTTT. The chain recombines TRBV20-1 with TRBJ1-6, with D perhaps matching TRBD1 (5 bases). V was trimmed by 4 bases and J by 0 bases, leaving 19 bases between them. Germline assignment: CDR1 DFQATT and CDR2 SNEGSKA (reference sequence). The CDR3 is 18 residues long.

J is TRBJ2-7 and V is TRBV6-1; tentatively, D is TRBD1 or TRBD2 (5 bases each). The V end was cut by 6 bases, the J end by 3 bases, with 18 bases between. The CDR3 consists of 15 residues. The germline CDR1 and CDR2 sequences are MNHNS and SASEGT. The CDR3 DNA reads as TGTGCCAGCAGACCCCCTTTGGGGACGGTCTACGAGCAGTACTTC. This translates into CASRPPLGTVYEQYF.

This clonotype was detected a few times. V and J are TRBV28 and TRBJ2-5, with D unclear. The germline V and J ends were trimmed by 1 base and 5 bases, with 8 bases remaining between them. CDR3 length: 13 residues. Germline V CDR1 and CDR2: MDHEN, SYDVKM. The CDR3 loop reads CASSLLGWETQYF. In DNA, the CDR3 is TGTGCCAGCAGTTTATTGGGTTGGGAGACCCAGTACTTC. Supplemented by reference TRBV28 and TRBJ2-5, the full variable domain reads DVKVTQSSRYLVKRTGEKVFLECVQDMDHENMFWYRQDPGLGLRLIYFSYDVKMKEKGDIPEGYSVSREKKERFSLILESASTNQTSMYLCASSLLGWETQYFGPGTRLLVL.

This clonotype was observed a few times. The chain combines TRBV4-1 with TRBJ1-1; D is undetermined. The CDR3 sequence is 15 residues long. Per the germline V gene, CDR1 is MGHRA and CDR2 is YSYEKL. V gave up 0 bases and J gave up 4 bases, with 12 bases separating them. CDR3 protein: CASSQEAGVGTEAFF. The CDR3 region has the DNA TGCGCCAGCAGCCAAGAAGCCGGGGTGGGCACTGAAGCTTTCTTT.

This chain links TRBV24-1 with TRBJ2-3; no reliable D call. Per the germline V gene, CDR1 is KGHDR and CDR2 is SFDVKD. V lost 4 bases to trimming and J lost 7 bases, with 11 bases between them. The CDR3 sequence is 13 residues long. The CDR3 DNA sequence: TGTGCCACCAGTGACCCGACATTGCATACGCAGTATTTT. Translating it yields CATSDPTLHTQYF.

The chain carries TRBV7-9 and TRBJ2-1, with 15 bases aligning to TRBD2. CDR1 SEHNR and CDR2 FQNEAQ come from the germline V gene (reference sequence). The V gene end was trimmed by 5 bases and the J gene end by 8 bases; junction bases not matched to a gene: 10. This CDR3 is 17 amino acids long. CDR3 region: CASSQGTSGGFADEQFF. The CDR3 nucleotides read TGTGCCAGCAGCCAAGGGACTAGCGGGGGGTTCGCCGATGAGCAGTTCTTC.

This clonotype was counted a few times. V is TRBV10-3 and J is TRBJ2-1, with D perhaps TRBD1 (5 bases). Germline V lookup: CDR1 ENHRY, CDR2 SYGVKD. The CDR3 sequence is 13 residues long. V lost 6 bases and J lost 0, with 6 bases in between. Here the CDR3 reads CAISRDSYNEQFF. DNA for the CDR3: TGTGCCATCAGCAGGGACTCCTACAATGAGCAGTTCTTC.

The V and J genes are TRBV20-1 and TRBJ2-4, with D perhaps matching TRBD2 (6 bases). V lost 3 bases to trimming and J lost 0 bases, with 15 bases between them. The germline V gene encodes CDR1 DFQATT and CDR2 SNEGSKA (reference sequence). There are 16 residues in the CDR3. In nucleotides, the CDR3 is TGCAGTGCTAGCGCACCCCGAGCGGGAGCCAAAAACATTCAGTACTTC. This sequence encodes CSASAPRAGAKNIQYF.

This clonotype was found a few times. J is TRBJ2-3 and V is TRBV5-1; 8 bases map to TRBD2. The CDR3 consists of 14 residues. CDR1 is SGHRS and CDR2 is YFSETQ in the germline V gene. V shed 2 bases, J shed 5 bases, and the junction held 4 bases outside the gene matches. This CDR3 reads CASSLAGVGDTQYF. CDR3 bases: TGCGCCAGCAGCTTAGCGGGAGTGGGAGATACGCAGTATTTT.

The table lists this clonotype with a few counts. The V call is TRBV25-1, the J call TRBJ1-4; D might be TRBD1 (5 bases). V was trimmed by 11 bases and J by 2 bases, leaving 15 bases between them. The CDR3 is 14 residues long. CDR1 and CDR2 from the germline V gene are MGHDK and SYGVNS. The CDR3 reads CAATDIYTNEKLFF. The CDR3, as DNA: TGTGCCGCGACAGACATTTATACTAATGAAAAACTGTTTTTT. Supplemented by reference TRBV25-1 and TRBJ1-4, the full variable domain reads EADIYQTPRYLVIGTGKKITLECSQTMGHDKMYWYQQDPGMELHLIHYSYGVNSTEKGDLSSESTVSRIRTEHFPLTLESARPSHTSQYLCAATDIYTNEKLFFGSGTQLSVL.

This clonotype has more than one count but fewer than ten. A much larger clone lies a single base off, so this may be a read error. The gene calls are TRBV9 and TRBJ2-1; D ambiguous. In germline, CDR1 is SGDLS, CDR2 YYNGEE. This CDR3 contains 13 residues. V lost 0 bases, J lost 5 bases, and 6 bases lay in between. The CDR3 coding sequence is TGTGCCAGCAGCGTAGGGCAGAACAATGAGCAGTTCTTC. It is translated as CASSVGQNNEQFF.